Shown below are 6 T cell receptor beta chains from a single sample sequenced in a study of blood T cell repertoires in COVID-19. Here immunoSEQ multiplex PCR was the method, and the copy in TCRdb shows in-frame clones only, minus some. This sample has roughly 290,000 clones, with about 80% found just once. Sequenced input: peripheral blood. All receptors come from an older person with COVID-19, enrolled during active disease.

The rearrangement uses TRBV7-8 and TRBJ2-2; tentatively, D is TRBD2 (5 bases). Trimming shortened V by 5 bases and J by 3 bases, and 10 bases separated the two germline ends. This CDR3 has 14 amino acids. CDR1 and CDR2 (germline): SGHVS, FQNEAQ. CDR3 in DNA: TGTGCCAGCAGCGCGGACTGGTACACCGGGGAGCTGTTTTTT. It specifies CASSADWYTGELFF.

The CDR3 is CASSYEAGTEAFF. CDR3 in DNA: TGTGCCAGCAGTTACGAGGCGGGGACTGAAGCTTTCTTT. This chain uses TRBV6-2 or TRBV6-3 with TRBJ1-1; D unclear. V was pared by 2 bases and J by 5 bases, with 9 bases between. The CDR3 extends over 13 amino acids. The germline CDR1 and CDR2 sequences are MNHEY and SVGEGT.

The chain recombines TRBV28 with TRBJ2-7; 14 nucleotides match TRBD2. CDR1 is MDHEN and CDR2 is SYDVKM in the germline V gene. Trimming removed 7 bases from V and 5 bases from J; junction bases left unmatched: 7. This CDR3 is 15 amino acids long. CDR3 in amino acids: CASKTWGLAGDEQYF. The CDR3 DNA is TGTGCCAGCAAAACGTGGGGACTAGCGGGAGACGAGCAGTACTTC. Full variable domain (rest looked up from reference TRBV28 and TRBJ2-7): DVKVTQSSRYLVKRTGEKVFLECVQDMDHENMFWYRQDPGLGLRLIYFSYDVKMKEKGDIPEGYSVSREKKERFSLILESASTNQTSMYLCASKTWGLAGDEQYFGPGTRLTVT.

This chain joins TRBV19 and TRBJ2-3, with 10 nucleotides matching TRBD2. The germline gives CDR1 LNHDA, CDR2 SQIVND (reference sequence). The CDR3 runs to 17 residues. V lost 3 bases and J lost 4; bases outside the gene matches: 10. CDR3: CASSIETASGSSDTQYF. In nucleotides, the CDR3 is TGTGCCAGTAGTATTGAGACGGCTAGCGGGAGCTCAGATACGCAGTATTTT.

This clone was counted a few times. The V call is TRBV11-2, the J call TRBJ2-3; D is undetermined. V lost 5 bases to trimming and J lost 1 base, with 7 bases between them. The CDR3 is 13 amino acids. Germline assignment: CDR1 SGHAT and CDR2 FQNNGV. CDR3 protein: CASSEPGTDTQYF. CDR3 nucleotide sequence: TGTGCCAGCAGCGAGCCCGGCACAGATACGCAGTATTTT.

J is TRBJ1-4 and V is TRBV15, with D uncertain. CDR1 is LNHNV and CDR2 is YYDKDF in the germline V gene (reference sequence). The V gene lost 1 base and the J gene lost 5 bases, with 5 bases spanning the gap. The CDR3 has 13 residues. This chain's CDR3 is CATSRGRNEKLFF. Written as DNA, the CDR3 is TGTGCCACCAGCAGAGGGCGGAATGAAAAACTGTTTTTT.